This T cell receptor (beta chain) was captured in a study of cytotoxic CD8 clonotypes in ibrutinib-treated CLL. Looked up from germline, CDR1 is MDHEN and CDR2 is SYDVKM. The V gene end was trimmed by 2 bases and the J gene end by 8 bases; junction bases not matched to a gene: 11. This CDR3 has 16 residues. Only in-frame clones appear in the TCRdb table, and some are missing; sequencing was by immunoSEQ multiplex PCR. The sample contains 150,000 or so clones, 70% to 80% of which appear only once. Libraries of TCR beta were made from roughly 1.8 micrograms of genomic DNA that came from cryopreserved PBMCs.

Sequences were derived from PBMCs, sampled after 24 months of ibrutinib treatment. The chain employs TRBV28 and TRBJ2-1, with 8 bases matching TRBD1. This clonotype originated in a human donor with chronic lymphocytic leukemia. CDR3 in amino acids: CASSLPPGQGLDEQFF. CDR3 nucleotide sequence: TGTGCCAGCAGTTTACCCCCCGGACAGGGTCTGGATGAGCAGTTCTTC. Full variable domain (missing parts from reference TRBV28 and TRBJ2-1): DVKVTQSSRYLVKRTGEKVFLECVQDMDHENMFWYRQDPGLGLRLIYFSYDVKMKEKGDIPEGYSVSREKKERFSLILESASTNQTSMYLCASSLPPGQGLDEQFFGPGTRLTVL.